One sample yielded the 20 T cell receptor beta chains listed below, sequenced in a study of shared clonotypes between healthy human individuals. The method was immunoSEQ multiplex PCR; TCRdb's version includes in-frame clones alone and lacks a portion of them. Among almost 700,000 clones listed, roughly 94% were seen once. Terminally differentiated effector memory CD45RA+ cells were excluded from the naive CD8 cells, which were CD45RO-negative and positively selected for CCR7. Sequencing input: naive CD8+ T cells sorted from blood. The receptors shown here come from a man aged 25 to 45 in good health.

This chain joins TRBV5-5 and TRBJ2-5; tentative D call: TRBD2 (5 bases). The CDR3 is 15 residues long. CDR1 is SGHKS, CDR2 YYEKEE, per germline (reference sequence). V was clipped by 4 bases and J by 5 bases, with 18 bases between them. CDR3 sequence: CASSQVANGRETQYF. CDR3 DNA sequence: TGTGCCAGCAGCCAGGTAGCGAACGGGCGGGAGACCCAGTACTTC.

The chain combines TRBV5-1 with TRBJ2-1; TRBD2 agrees at 7 bases. Germline CDR1 and CDR2: SGHRS and YFSETQ. V trimming: 4 bases; J trimming: 1 base; junction bases outside the gene matches: 14. This CDR3 region has 18 residues. The CDR3 nucleotides read TGCGCCAGCAGCCGTTCCGGGGTTTCGCGGGAGTCCTACAATGAGCAGTTCTTC. It is translated as CASSRSGVSRESYNEQFF.

This clone appeared a single time. V is TRBV12-5 and J is TRBJ2-3, with D possibly being TRBD1 (5 bases). The germline V gene encodes CDR1 LGHNT and CDR2 FRNRAP. CDR3 length: 12 residues. V gave up 6 bases and J gave up 5 bases, with 9 bases separating them. DNA of the CDR3: TGTGCTAGTGGGCTCAGGGAAGATACGCAGTATTTT. It specifies CASGLREDTQYF.

The CDR3 nucleotides are TGTGCCAGCAGAAAACTAGCGGGAGAGGTGGGGCAGTACTTC. Encoded protein: CASRKLAGEVGQYF. V is TRBV28 and J is TRBJ2-7; 11 bases agree with TRBD2. Germline V lookup: CDR1 MDHEN, CDR2 SYDVKM. The CDR3 spans 14 residues. The trim removed 6 bases at V and 9 bases at J, leaving 10 bases unmatched.

The V gene is TRBV4-1, the J gene TRBJ2-5; D is perhaps TRBD2 (5 bases). With 3 bases removed from V and 2 bases from J, the gap between germline ends came to 16 bases. CDR1 is MGHRA, CDR2 YSYEKL, per germline. This CDR3 region has 16 residues. The CDR3 nucleotides are TGCGCCAGCAGCCATAAAGAGGAGCGGAGGCAAGAGACCCAGTACTTC. Encoded protein: CASSHKEERRQETQYF.

This chain uses TRBV30 with TRBJ2-5, with TRBD2 matching 8 bases. From germline, CDR1 is GTSNPN and CDR2 SVGIG (reference sequence). This CDR3 is built from 14 residues. The V and J ends lost 2 bases and 5 bases, in that order; junction bases with no gene match: 7. The CDR3: CAWSWSSGRETQYF. The CDR3 nucleotides read TGTGCCTGGAGTTGGTCTAGCGGGCGGGAGACCCAGTACTTC.

The count of this clone is one. The chain combines TRBV6-1 with TRBJ2-2; tentative D call: TRBD2 (6 bases). CDR1 MNHNS and CDR2 SASEGT come from the germline V gene. This CDR3 spans 15 amino acids. With 1 base removed from V and 4 bases from J, the gap between germline ends came to 10 bases. CDR3 sequence (DNA): TGTGCCAGCAGTGAAGAACTAGCAGCCACCGGGGAGCTGTTTTTT. It translates to CASSEELAATGELFF.

The rearrangement links TRBV7-9 to TRBJ2-5, with D perhaps matching TRBD2 (5 bases). Between the trimmed V and J ends, which lost 4 bases and 3 bases, there was a span of 18 bases. This CDR3 is 16 amino acids long. Germline values: CDR1 SEHNR, CDR2 FQNEAQ (reference sequence). CDR3 coding DNA: TGTGCCAGCAGCTCCTGGGTGACTAAACTTGAAGAGACCCAGTACTTC. This encodes CASSSWVTKLEETQYF.

The chain uses TRBV7-2 and TRBJ2-7; no clear D gene. Germline assignment: CDR1 SGHTA and CDR2 FQGNSA. This CDR3 spans 13 amino acids. V was shortened by 4 bases and J by 0 bases, with 7 bases between the two germline ends. CDR3 region: CASSSGSSYEQYF. The CDR3 DNA reads TGTGCCAGCAGCTCGGGCAGCTCCTACGAGCAGTACTTC.

V and J are TRBV2 and TRBJ1-1; perhaps TRBD1 as D (5 bases). This CDR3 is built from 11 residues. Between the trimmed V and J ends, which lost 4 bases and 8 bases, there was a span of 8 bases. Germline CDR1 SNHLY, CDR2 FYNNEI. CDR3 bases: TGTGCCAGCAGTGGGGGCCCCGAAGCTTTCTTT. It specifies CASSGGPEAFF.

V usage is TRBV20-1 and J usage is TRBJ1-1; D is undetermined. Germline V lookup: CDR1 DFQATT, CDR2 SNEGSKA (reference sequence). The CDR3 totals 11 residues. With 4 bases removed from V and 1 base from J, the gap between germline ends came to 4 bases. CDR3 bases: TGCAGTGCTAACAGGAACACTGAAGCTTTCTTT. Translated, it gives CSANRNTEAFF.

A single count supports this clone. The chain links TRBV27 to TRBJ2-5; 7 bases match TRBD2. Germline V CDR1 and CDR2: MNHEY, SMNVEV (reference sequence). The V and J ends lost 3 bases and 5 bases, in that order; junction bases with no gene match: 6. The CDR3 contains 14 residues. The CDR3 spells CASSFLAERETQYF. The CDR3 nucleotides read TGTGCCAGCAGTTTTCTAGCGGAGAGGGAGACCCAGTACTTC.

The chain employs TRBV28 and TRBJ2-3, with D perhaps matching TRBD2 (5 bases). From germline, CDR1 is MDHEN and CDR2 SYDVKM. CDR3 length: 13 residues. Between the trimmed V and J ends, which lost 4 bases and 3 bases, there was a span of 8 bases. The CDR3 nucleotides are TGTGCCAGCAGTTCAAGCGGAACAGATACGCAGTATTTT. Translating it yields CASSSSGTDTQYF. Full variable domain (rest looked up from reference TRBV28 and TRBJ2-3): DVKVTQSSRYLVKRTGEKVFLECVQDMDHENMFWYRQDPGLGLRLIYFSYDVKMKEKGDIPEGYSVSREKKERFSLILESASTNQTSMYLCASSSSGTDTQYFGPGTRLTVL.

V usage is TRBV12-5 and J usage is TRBJ2-7; TRBD2 matches 9 bases. The ends lost 4 bases at V and 0 bases at J; junction bases unmatched: 4. Germline assignment: CDR1 LGHNT and CDR2 FRNRAP. CDR3 length equals 15 residues. The CDR3 region is CASGSTSGSSYEQYF. The CDR3 region has the DNA TGTGCTAGTGGTTCGACTAGCGGCAGCTCCTACGAGCAGTACTTC.

This chain joins TRBV4-1 and TRBJ2-7; D unresolved. Trimming took 0 bases from V and 2 from J, leaving 14 bases between them. This CDR3 has 16 residues. Looked up from germline, CDR1 is MGHRA and CDR2 is YSYEKL. The CDR3 is CASSQDPRTVPYEQYF. DNA of the CDR3: TGCGCCAGCAGCCAAGATCCCAGGACGGTGCCCTACGAGCAGTACTTC.

J is TRBJ2-1 and V is TRBV27; 7 nucleotides agree with TRBD2. Unmatched junction bases numbered 11, after V lost 7 bases and J lost 2 bases. There are 16 residues in the CDR3. Germline CDR1 is MNHEY and CDR2 is SMNVEV (reference sequence). CDR3 region: CASTLRASGAYNEQFF. For the CDR3, the DNA is TGTGCCAGCACCCTACGGGCTAGCGGAGCCTACAATGAGCAGTTCTTC.

The V gene is TRBV6-6, the J gene TRBJ1-1; TRBD1 might be the D (6 bases). With 0 bases removed from V and 0 bases from J, the gap between germline ends came to 11 bases. This CDR3 spans 16 amino acids. CDR1 and CDR2 from the germline V gene are MNHNY and SVGAGI (reference sequence). The CDR3 loop is CASSYSIEGVNTEAFF. The CDR3 region has the DNA TGTGCCAGCAGTTACTCGATAGAGGGGGTGAACACTGAAGCTTTCTTT.

The chain joins TRBV6-1 to TRBJ2-1, with TRBD2 as a possible D gene (6 bases). The CDR3 has 18 amino acids. Germline CDR1 reads MNHNS; CDR2 reads SASEGT. V was trimmed by 0 bases and J by 0 bases, leaving 15 bases between them. The CDR3 coding sequence is TGTGCCAGCAGTGAAGCCCCTTTAGCGGTAGCCTCCTACAATGAGCAGTTCTTC. Its translation is CASSEAPLAVASYNEQFF.

This chain uses TRBV15 with TRBJ2-1, with 11 bases aligning to TRBD2. The trim removed 5 bases at V and 13 bases at J, leaving 7 bases unmatched. The germline CDR1 and CDR2 sequences are LNHNV and YYDKDF (reference sequence). The CDR3 consists of 13 residues. CDR3 sequence reads: CATSGPGLADQFF. The CDR3 DNA is TGTGCCACCAGCGGCCCGGGACTAGCGGACCAGTTCTTC.

J is TRBJ2-7 and V is TRBV7-9; D is uncertain. V lost 0 bases to trimming and J lost 2 bases, with 8 bases between them. This CDR3 region has 14 residues. Germline V gene sequence: CDR1 SEHNR, CDR2 FQNEAQ (reference sequence). CDR3: CASSLAQAPYEQYF. In nucleotides, the CDR3 is TGTGCCAGCAGCTTAGCGCAGGCCCCCTACGAGCAGTACTTC.